The TCR beta chain under discussion was sequenced for a study of blood T cell repertoires in COVID-19. Overall study: The United States, Italy and Spain were the sources of the acute and convalescent COVID-19 samples. Sources were T cells, B-cell-depleted T cells, or PBMCs; the material itself was cDNA or gDNA.

The CDR3 contains 15 residues. Germline V gene data show CDR1 as LGHNA and CDR2 as YSLEER. J gave up 1 base and V 0 bases, and 3 bases lay outside the gene matches. Authors' data handling: Estimates of nucleated cell counts were drawn from the amplification of reference gene primers. Sequenced by immunoSEQ multiplex PCR; TCRdb stores in-frame clones only, minus some. That table is the source of V, J and clone size, and D and trimming were worked out from the DNA. The sample lists about 24,000 clones, 72% seen once, with 43% in the top ten. This chain uses TRBV4-3 with TRBJ2-7; 7 bases match TRBD2. Source material: peripheral blood. This receptor was identified in a woman older than 75 with acute or convalescent COVID-19. CDR3: CASSQDWEGSYEQYF. The CDR3 bases are TGCGCCAGCAGCCAAGATTGGGAGGGATCCTACGAGCAGTACTTC.